The source of this T cell receptor beta chain is a study of post-analysis software for immune sequencing data. Study-wide background: In terms of disease course, relapsing-remitting, secondary progressive and progressive-relapsing multiple sclerosis were included.

Germline CDR1 SGHTA, CDR2 FQGNSA. This CDR3 is 15 amino acids long. V was cut by 2 bases and J by 2 bases, with 13 bases left in between. Whole-study results and caveats: In patients, TRBV5-6, TRBV5-1 and TRBV20-1 belonged to four or five TRBV segments found more frequently than in controls. The normalized Chao1 diversity of multiple sclerosis patients was significantly lower than that of controls. The F measure placed samples prepared in the same batch into strongly shared clusters.

Unique molecular identifiers were built into the TCR beta cDNA libraries. Researchers reported roughly 510,000 cDNA molecules coming from approximately 1 to 10 million T cells. TCRdb re-called the PCR reads with MiXCR, one entry per CDR3 protein. This sample has about 460,000 distinct CDR3 sequences, with 45% found just once. About this clonotype itself: Its antigen is unknown.

The TCR was taken from a girl aged 10 to 17 with multiple sclerosis. Sample: blood. The chain carries TRBV7-2 and TRBJ2-7; D remains unclear. In nucleotides, the CDR3 is TGTGCCAGCAGCTTAAAACTTCCGGGCCCCTACGAGCAGTACTTC. This encodes CASSLKLPGPYEQYF.